These T cell receptor beta chains were read from a single sample in a study of T cell responses to AZD1222 COVID-19 vaccine. Libraries were prepared by immunoSEQ multiplex PCR; TCRdb keeps only in-frame clonotypes and omits some of them. The sample lists 80,000 to 90,000 clones, around 90% occurring once. The source material was peripheral blood, sampled on day 0 of MenACWY control vaccination. The receptors here all came from an adult in good health. Each CDR3 is given with its conserved first and last residue. A D gene is named only where the DNA matches it firmly. The listing skips clone size in some rows; elsewhere it reads once, few, many or a size class.

D	size	V	J	CDR3	DNA
.	.	TRBV11-2	TRBJ1-6	CASSLGGIFSPLHF	TGTGCCAGCAGCTTAGGGGGTATTTTTTCACCCCTCCACTTT
TRBD1	.	TRBV5-1	TRBJ2-2	CASSSGQGFGTGELFF	TGCGCCAGCAGCTCCGGACAGGGGTTCGGCACCGGGGAGCTGTTTTTT
.	.	TRBV6-2/TRBV6-3	TRBJ1-4	CASGPATNEKLFF	TGTGCCAGCGGCCCTGCAACTAATGAAAAACTGTTTTTT
.	.	TRBV16	TRBJ1-1	CASSLRIGVNTEAFF	TGTGCCAGCAGCCTCCGAATTGGGGTTAACACTGAAGCTTTCTTT
.	.	TRBV6-5	TRBJ2-6	CASSPGDSRANVLTF	TGTGCCAGCAGCCCGGGGGACTCGAGGGCCAACGTCCTGACTTTC
TRBD1	.	TRBV6-5	TRBJ2-3	CASSYSGTGSTDTQYF	TGTGCCAGCAGTTACTCGGGGACAGGGTCCACAGATACGCAGTATTTT
TRBD2	.	TRBV29-1	TRBJ2-3	CSVAGTSGDTQYF	TGCAGCGTCGCCGGGACTAGCGGTGATACGCAGTATTTT
.	.	TRBV6-1	TRBJ2-7	CASSERETPRPPIPYEQYF	TGTGCCAGCAGTGAACGTGAGACACCTCGTCCCCCAATCCCCTACGAGCAGTACTTC
TRBD1	.	TRBV28	TRBJ2-4	CASSQGTGVNIQYF	TGTGCCAGCAGCCAAGGGACAGGGGTGAACATTCAGTACTTC
.	.	TRBV28	TRBJ2-3	CASSTRTGADPDTQYF	TGTGCCAGCTCGACTAGGACAGGCGCCGACCCAGATACGCAGTATTTT
.	.	TRBV6-5	TRBJ2-7	CASSRQDSYEQYF	TGTGCCAGCAGTAGACAGGACTCCTACGAGCAGTACTTC
TRBD2	.	TRBV6-1	TRBJ2-7	CASSAAGGAGGRSYEQYF	TGTGCCAGCAGTGCGGCGGGGGGAGCGGGAGGACGGTCCTACGAGCAGTACTTC
.	once	TRBV18	TRBJ1-1	CASSPTTVTEAFF	TGTGCCAGCTCACCAACGACAGTCACTGAAGCTTTCTTT
.	.	TRBV7-9	TRBJ2-5	CASSVAMGTQYF	TGTGCCAGCAGCGTGGCGATGGGGACCCAGTACTTC
.	.	TRBV3-1/TRBV3-2	TRBJ2-5	CASSLPPTGSETQYF	TGTGCCAGCAGCTTACCTCCCACAGGGTCAGAGACCCAGTACTTC
TRBD1	.	TRBV2	TRBJ1-5	CASSPTGRNQPQHF	TGTGCCAGCAGTCCGACAGGGCGCAATCAGCCCCAGCATTTT
.	once	TRBV6-5	TRBJ1-2	CASSSTHSSTAGYTF	TGTGCCAGCAGTTCTACCCATAGTTCTACCGCCGGCTACACCTTC
.	.	TRBV6-2/TRBV6-3	TRBJ1-1	CASSSQGNTEAFF	TGTGCCAGCAGTTCACAGGGAAACACTGAAGCTTTCTTT
TRBD1	.	TRBV6-5	TRBJ2-5	CASRPTGLETQYF	TGTGCCAGCAGGCCGACAGGGCTGGAGACCCAGTACTTC
.	.	TRBV5-1	TRBJ1-2	CASSFRDGDNYGYTF	TGCGCCAGCAGCTTTCGGGACGGAGATAACTATGGCTACACCTTC
.	once	TRBV11-1	TRBJ2-2	CASSLSSGSTGELFF	TGTGCCAGCAGCTTAAGTTCAGGGAGCACCGGGGAGCTGTTTTTT
.	.	TRBV6-1	TRBJ2-7	CASSEALRSQNYEQYF	TGTGCCAGCAGTGAAGCGCTTCGTAGTCAGAACTACGAGCAGTACTTC
.	.	TRBV29-1	TRBJ1-1	CSVDGPLNTEAFF	TGCAGCGTTGATGGCCCGTTGAACACTGAAGCTTTCTTT
TRBD1	once	TRBV7-2	TRBJ1-2	CASSRDRGLNYTF	TGTGCCAGCAGCCGCGACAGGGGGCTCAACTACACCTTC
.	.	TRBV21-1	TRBJ1-6	CASSPRDWNNSPLHF	TGTGCCAGCAGCCCGCGGGACTGGAATAATTCACCCCTCCACTTT
.	.	TRBV4-3	TRBJ2-3	CASSPSGSSADTQYF	TGCGCCAGCAGCCCTTCAGGGTCTAGCGCAGATACGCAGTATTTT
.	.	TRBV5-1	TRBJ2-5	CASSSLAGVEETQYF	TGCGCCAGCAGCTCATTAGCAGGGGTGGAAGAGACCCAGTACTTC
.	.	TRBV4-3	TRBJ1-1	CASSQVLAGEAFF	TGCGCCAGCAGCCAAGTCTTGGCGGGTGAAGCTTTCTTT
.	.	TRBV19	TRBJ2-2	CASSTNTGELFF	TGTGCCAGTAGTACGAACACCGGGGAGCTGTTTTTT
TRBD1	.	TRBV6-2/TRBV6-3	TRBJ2-1	CASSHMDGNPGQTYNEQFF	TGTGCCAGCAGTCATATGGACGGAAACCCGGGACAGACCTACAATGAGCAGTTCTTC
.	once	TRBV5-1	TRBJ2-1	CASSPTGARGFF	TGCGCCAGCAGCCCTACCGGGGCCCGTGGGTTCTTC
TRBD2	.	TRBV11-2	TRBJ2-7	CASRVGLASYEQYF	TGTGCCAGCAGAGTGGGACTAGCGAGCTACGAGCAGTACTTC
TRBD1	.	TRBV2	TRBJ2-1	CASTGDLYNEQFF	TGTGCCAGTACAGGGGACCTTTACAATGAGCAGTTCTTC
.	.	TRBV27	TRBJ2-1	CASSKEGREQFF	TGTGCCAGCAGTAAAGAGGGGCGGGAGCAGTTCTTC
TRBD2	.	TRBV11-3	TRBJ2-2	CASSLGLAGGAGELFF	TGTGCCAGCAGCTTAGGACTAGCGGGAGGGGCCGGGGAGCTGTTTTTT
.	.	TRBV5-6	TRBJ1-6	CASSAGQSYNSPLHF	TGTGCCAGCAGCGCCGGACAGAGCTATAATTCACCCCTCCACTTT
.	.	TRBV9	TRBJ1-5	CASSVNQDPGQPQHF	TGTGCCAGCAGCGTAAATCAAGATCCGGGTCAGCCCCAGCATTTT
.	.	TRBV10-2	TRBJ2-1	CASSESANEQFF	TGCGCCAGCAGTGAATCCGCAAATGAGCAGTTCTTC
.	medium-sized	TRBV6-5	TRBJ2-7	CASSRGASYEQYF	TGTGCCAGCAGCCGAGGGGCGAGCTACGAGCAGTACTTC
.	.	TRBV14	TRBJ1-4	CASSQGIQWTEKLFF	TGTGCCAGCAGCCAAGGAATCCAGTGGACTGAAAAACTGTTTTTT
.	.	TRBV19	TRBJ1-5	CASSIVRGNQPQHF	TGTGCCAGTAGTATAGTGCGGGGCAATCAGCCCCAGCATTTT
TRBD1	.	TRBV3-1/TRBV3-2	TRBJ2-5	CASSRLAGGASQETQYF	TGTGCCAGCAGCCGACTCGCAGGGGGCGCATCCCAAGAGACCCAGTACTTC
.	.	TRBV15	TRBJ2-3	CATSRDMVTDTQYF	TGTGCCACCAGCAGAGATATGGTTACAGATACGCAGTATTTT
.	few	TRBV5-1	TRBJ2-7	CASSPLSFGLYEQYF	TGCGCCAGCAGCCCCCTCAGCTTCGGACTCTACGAGCAGTACTTC
.	.	TRBV7-2	TRBJ2-7	CASSPFGESSYEQYF	TGTGCCAGCAGCCCCTTTGGGGAAAGCTCCTACGAGCAGTACTTC
.	.	TRBV9	TRBJ1-6	CASSVGAEGSPLHF	TGTGCCAGCAGCGTAGGGGCCGAGGGTTCACCCCTCCACTTT
.	.	TRBV18	TRBJ2-3	CASSPLSGRGADTQYF	TGTGCCAGCTCACCACTGTCCGGGCGCGGAGCAGATACGCAGTATTTT